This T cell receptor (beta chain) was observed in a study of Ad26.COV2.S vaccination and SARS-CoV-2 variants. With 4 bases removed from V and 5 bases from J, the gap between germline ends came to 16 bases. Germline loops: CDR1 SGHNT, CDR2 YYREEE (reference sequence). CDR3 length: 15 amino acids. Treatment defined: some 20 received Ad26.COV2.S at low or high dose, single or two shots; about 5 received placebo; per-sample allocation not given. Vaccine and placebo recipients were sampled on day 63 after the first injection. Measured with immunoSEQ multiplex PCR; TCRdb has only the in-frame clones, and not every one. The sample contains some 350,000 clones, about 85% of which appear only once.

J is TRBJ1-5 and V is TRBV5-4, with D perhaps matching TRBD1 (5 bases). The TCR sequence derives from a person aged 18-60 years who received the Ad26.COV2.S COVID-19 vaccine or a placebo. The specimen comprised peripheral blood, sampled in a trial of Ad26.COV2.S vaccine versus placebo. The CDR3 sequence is CASSTGGGKDQPQHF. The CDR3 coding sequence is TGTGCCAGCAGCACAGGCGGCGGAAAGGATCAGCCCCAGCATTTT.